Below, 4 T cell receptor beta chains from the same sample are listed, as sequenced in a study of blood T cell repertoires in COVID-19. Using immunoSEQ multiplex PCR, the repertoire was profiled, and TCRdb retains in-frame clones only, with some absent. The sample lists some 190,000 clones, 85% occurring once. Specimen: peripheral blood. All receptors derive from a person between 65 and 79 years old with COVID-19, enrolled during active disease.

The chain couples TRBV12-3 or TRBV12-4 to TRBJ1-2, with D perhaps matching TRBD1 (6 bases). This CDR3 spans 12 amino acids. The V end was cut by 5 bases, the J end by 6 bases, with 10 bases between. The CDR3 is CASSTGLNGYTF. The CDR3, as DNA: TGTGCCAGCAGTACAGGGCTAAATGGCTACACCTTC.

The chain links TRBV19 to TRBJ1-2; 8 bases fit TRBD1. The CDR3 consists of 13 residues. Germline V gene sequence: CDR1 LNHDA, CDR2 SQIVND (reference sequence). V was clipped by 10 bases and J by 8 bases; unmatched bases: 12. CDR3 DNA sequence: TGTGCCACCCGGACAGGGAGCCTCGGGGGCTACACCTTC. Its protein is CATRTGSLGGYTF.

The gene calls are TRBV19 and TRBJ2-7, with 9 bases identical to TRBD1. V lost 6 bases and J lost 6; bases outside the gene matches: 12. Germline CDR1 and CDR2: LNHDA and SQIVND (reference sequence). The CDR3 loop spans 15 amino acids. The CDR3 DNA follows: TGTGCCAGTAGGGGCGGAGGGACAGGGTTCCCCGAGCAGTACTTC. This encodes CASRGGGTGFPEQYF.

The chain recombines TRBV27 with TRBJ2-6, with D possibly TRBD1 on 6 matching bases. CDR1 MNHEY and CDR2 SMNVEV come from the germline V gene (reference sequence). CDR3 size: 16 residues. Between the trimmed V and J ends, which lost 4 bases and 0 bases, there was a span of 10 bases. The CDR3 DNA reads as TGTGCCAGCAGTTACGGGACACCCTCTGGGGCCAACGTCCTGACTTTC. Protein product: CASSYGTPSGANVLTF.